The 23 T cell receptor beta chains below all came from one sample that was sequenced in a study of T cell responses to AZD1222 COVID-19 vaccine. Measured with immunoSEQ multiplex PCR; TCRdb has only the in-frame clones, and not every one. The sample records fewer than 150,000 clones, approximately 85% being singletons. This specimen consisted of peripheral blood, obtained 28 days after the second AZD1222 dose. The receptors shown here come from an adult who received the AZD1222 COVID-19 vaccine.

The chain joins TRBV7-2 to TRBJ2-1; a possible D gene is TRBD2 (6 bases). V was clipped by 0 bases and J by 4 bases, with 10 bases between them. The germline gives CDR1 SGHTA, CDR2 FQGNSA. This CDR3 region has 15 residues. The DNA of the CDR3 is TGTGCCAGCAGCTTAGCTAGCGGAGATTACAATGAGCAGTTCTTC. Translated: CASSLASGDYNEQFF. The whole variable domain, filled in from reference TRBV7-2 and TRBJ2-1, reads GAGVSQSPSNKVTEKGKDVELRCDPISGHTALYWYRQSLGQGLEFLIYFQGNSAPDKSGLPSDRFSAERTGGSVSTLTIQRTQQEDSAVYLCASSLASGDYNEQFFGPGTRLTVL.

The V gene is TRBV11-2, the J gene TRBJ1-1; D ambiguous. V was trimmed by 3 bases and J by 2 bases, leaving 7 bases between them. CDR3 length: 13 residues. From germline, CDR1 is SGHAT and CDR2 FQNNGV. The CDR3 nucleotides are TGTGCCAGCAGCTTCGGGCCTAACACTGAAGCTTTCTTT. Protein: CASSFGPNTEAFF.

The rearrangement uses TRBV4-2 and TRBJ2-4; TRBD2 aligns across 7 bases. The V and J ends lost 0 bases and 6 bases, in that order; junction bases with no gene match: 11. This CDR3 contains 17 residues. Germline lookup yields CDR1 LGHNA and CDR2 YNFKEQ. CDR3 in amino acids: CASSQEDGPGGRNIQYF. In DNA form, the CDR3 reads TGTGCCAGCAGCCAAGAAGATGGCCCCGGCGGGAGAAACATTCAGTACTTC.

V and J are TRBV15 and TRBJ2-7; D possibly corresponds to TRBD1 (5 bases). The V end was cut by 0 bases, the J end by 6 bases, with 6 bases between. The length of the CDR3 is 12 residues. The germline V gene encodes CDR1 LNHNV and CDR2 YYDKDF (reference sequence). Here the CDR3 reads CATSREGLEQYF. In DNA form, the CDR3 reads TGTGCCACCAGCAGAGAGGGGCTCGAGCAGTACTTC.

This clone was seen only once. The V and J genes are TRBV12-3 or TRBV12-4 and TRBJ1-1; no definite D call. CDR3 size: 13 residues. With 4 bases removed from V and 4 bases from J, the gap between germline ends came to 10 bases. CDR3 sequence reads: CASSSGVGTEAFF. In DNA form, the CDR3 reads TGTGCCAGCAGTTCCGGGGTGGGCACTGAAGCTTTCTTT.

The V gene is TRBV15, the J gene TRBJ1-5; no reliable D call. The CDR3 totals 17 residues. The germline gives CDR1 LNHNV, CDR2 YYDKDF (reference sequence). Trimming stripped 0 bases from V and 7 bases from J, with 19 bases between. CDR3 region: CATSREVAGMRYQPQHF. CDR3 DNA: TGTGCCACCAGCAGAGAGGTGGCAGGCATGCGATACCAGCCCCAGCATTTT.

The sample holds a few counts of this clone. The chain is built from TRBV7-3 and TRBJ2-3; D is unclear. From germline, CDR1 is SGHTA and CDR2 FQGTGA. This CDR3 region has 15 residues. Trimming took 2 bases from V and 0 from J, leaving 9 bases between them. CDR3: CASSLGASSTDTQYF. The CDR3 region has the DNA TGTGCCAGCAGCTTAGGAGCTTCTAGCACAGATACGCAGTATTTT.

The rearrangement joins TRBV5-4 to TRBJ2-6; unclear D gene. CDR3 length equals 16 residues. Germline CDR1 and CDR2: SGHNT and YYREEE (reference sequence). Deletions cut 3 bases from V and 1 base from J, with 11 bases between. The CDR3 reads CASSSLSRSGANVLTF. Written as DNA, the CDR3 is TGTGCCAGCAGCTCCCTCTCAAGGTCTGGGGCCAACGTCCTGACTTTC.

V is TRBV11-2 and J is TRBJ2-1; TRBD1 matches 10 bases. Per the germline V gene, CDR1 is SGHAT and CDR2 is FQNNGV. The trim removed 6 bases at V and 3 bases at J, leaving 5 bases unmatched. This CDR3 has 15 amino acids. CDR3: CASRPGTGVYNEQFF. Written as DNA, the CDR3 is TGTGCCAGCAGACCCGGGACAGGGGTCTACAATGAGCAGTTCTTC.

The V gene is TRBV6-2 or TRBV6-3, the J gene TRBJ1-2, with D perhaps TRBD1 (6 bases). Germline V gives CDR1 MNHEY, CDR2 SVGEGT. With 0 bases removed from V and 5 bases from J, the gap between germline ends came to 13 bases. The CDR3 runs 15 residues. In nucleotides, the CDR3 is TGTGCCAGCAGTTACTCTGGGCAGGGGCTATATGGCTACACCTTC. It codes for CASSYSGQGLYGYTF.

V gene TRBV27 combines with J gene TRBJ2-7; 8 nucleotides match TRBD2. This CDR3 is 15 amino acids long. V shed 6 bases, J shed 0 bases, and the junction held 7 bases outside the gene matches. CDR1 is MNHEY, CDR2 SMNVEV, per germline (reference sequence). The CDR3 DNA sequence: TGTGCCAGCAGGGGAGCCGGGACTAGCTCCTACGAGCAGTACTTC. Translated, it gives CASRGAGTSSYEQYF.

In its sample, this clone was seen once. The chain is built from TRBV4-3 and TRBJ1-2; D might be TRBD1 (6 bases). Germline loops: CDR1 LGHNA, CDR2 YSLEER. Trimming removed 1 base from V and 8 bases from J, with 17 bases in between. The CDR3 contains 15 residues. The CDR3 sequence: CASSQVITGAGGYTF. CDR3 bases: TGCGCCAGCAGCCAAGTAATTACGGGGGCGGGCGGCTACACCTTC.

This clone was seen a single time. The V and J genes are TRBV19 and TRBJ2-4; D gene uncertain. The V end was cut by 6 bases, the J end by 0 bases, with 9 bases between. CDR1 and CDR2 (germline): LNHDA, SQIVND (reference sequence). This CDR3 spans 14 amino acids. The CDR3 loop reads CASSPRRAKNIQYF. In DNA form, the CDR3 reads TGTGCCAGTAGCCCAAGGCGAGCCAAAAACATTCAGTACTTC.

The chain uses TRBV28 and TRBJ1-6; 9 positions match TRBD1. Germline values: CDR1 MDHEN, CDR2 SYDVKM. J lost 6 bases, V lost 10 bases, and 7 bases had no gene match. The CDR3 loop spans 14 amino acids. CDR3 bases: TGTGCCAACAGGGGGCGGGCTACTAATTCACCCCTCCACTTT. Translated: CANRGRATNSPLHF.

On this clone: Germline is not matched at one junction end, which may reflect a read error. V and J are TRBV24-1 and TRBJ2-1, with D perhaps TRBD1 (6 bases). This CDR3 has 12 amino acids. Germline V gene sequence: CDR1 KGHDR, CDR2 SFDVKD. CDR3 in DNA: TGTGCCACCAGTGATTCCGGGACAAGAGAGGTCTTC. The encoded protein is CATSDSGTREVF.

The chain recombines TRBV28 with TRBJ2-2, with 7 bases matching TRBD2. V dropped 5 bases and J dropped 1; count of bases not matched to a gene: 4. The CDR3 is 15 amino acids. CDR1 and CDR2 from the germline V gene are MDHEN and SYDVKM. The CDR3 bases are TGTGCCAGCAGTCCGGGGACTATGAACACCGGGGAGCTGTTTTTT. This gives the protein CASSPGTMNTGELFF.

The chain carries TRBV2 and TRBJ1-4; D remains unclear. Germline assignment: CDR1 SNHLY and CDR2 FYNNEI. The V and J ends lost 4 bases and 8 bases respectively, with 11 bases between them. This CDR3 is 13 amino acids long. In DNA, the CDR3 is TGTGCCAGCAGTGGTCAGGTACGGGAAAAACTGTTTTTT. It encodes CASSGQVREKLFF.

The genes are TRBV5-6 and TRBJ1-5; 9 nucleotides line up with TRBD1. This CDR3 contains 16 residues. With V trimmed by 3 bases and J by 7 bases, 11 bases remained unmatched. From germline, CDR1 is SGHDT and CDR2 YYEEEE. In DNA, the CDR3 is TGTGCCAGCAGCTCCCAATTACAGGGGGCTTGGCAGCCCCAGCATTTT. Its protein is CASSSQLQGAWQPQHF. Using reference TRBV5-6 and TRBJ1-5 for the parts outside the CDR3, the full variable domain is DAGVTQSPTHLIKTRGQQVTLRCSPKSGHDTVSWYQQALGQGPQFIFQYYEEEERQRGNFPDRFSGHQFPNYSSELNVNALLLGDSALYLCASSSQLQGAWQPQHFGDGTRLSIL.

This clone came up a few times. J is TRBJ2-2 and V is TRBV19; unclear D gene. CDR3 length equals 15 residues. Germline loops: CDR1 LNHDA, CDR2 SQIVND (reference sequence). V was cut by 3 bases and J by 3 bases, with 11 bases left in between. CDR3 bases: TGTGCCAGTAGTATCCTAGAGGCACACACCGGGGAGCTGTTTTTT. Translated: CASSILEAHTGELFF. Full variable domain (remainder filled in from reference TRBV19 and TRBJ2-2): DGGITQSPKYLFRKEGQNVTLSCEQNLNHDAMYWYRQDPGQGLRLIYYSQIVNDFQKGDIAEGYSVSREKKESFPLTVTSAQKNPTAFYLCASSILEAHTGELFFGEGSRLTVL.

The chain links TRBV9 to TRBJ2-3; tentative D call: TRBD1 (5 bases). This CDR3 is built from 14 residues. Germline V gene sequence: CDR1 SGDLS, CDR2 YYNGEE. Trimming removed 4 bases from V and 2 bases from J, with 11 bases in between. Written as DNA, the CDR3 is TGTGCCAGCAGCCCCCGACAGCTCACAGATACGCAGTATTTT. It encodes CASSPRQLTDTQYF.

This clone was detected only once. The J gene is TRBJ1-1, the V gene TRBV29-1; D might be TRBD1 (5 bases). Germline V CDR1 and CDR2: SQVTM, ANQGSEA. This CDR3 is 14 amino acids long. The V gene lost 0 bases and the J gene lost 7 bases, with 15 bases spanning the gap. CDR3 residues: CSVEELAGKIEAFF. DNA of the CDR3: TGCAGCGTTGAAGAGTTGGCAGGGAAAATTGAAGCTTTCTTT. Combining the CDR3 with reference TRBV29-1 and TRBJ1-1 gives the whole variable domain SAVISQKPSRDICQRGTSLTIQCQVDSQVTMMFWYRQQPGQSLTLIATANQGSEATYESGFVIDKFPISRPNLTFSTLTVSNMSPEDSSIYLCSVEELAGKIEAFFGQGTRLTVV.

The genes are TRBV27 and TRBJ1-6; D is ambiguous. The germline V and J ends were trimmed by 3 bases and 7 bases, with 7 bases remaining between them. Germline V gene lookup returns CDR1 MNHEY and CDR2 SMNVEV (reference sequence). The CDR3 is 13 amino acids. The CDR3 DNA reads TGTGCCAGCAGTTTTTCCGGAAATTCACCCCTCCACTTT. It is translated as CASSFSGNSPLHF.

The CDR3 DNA sequence: TGTGCCAGCAGGGAAGAGGAGGACACCGGGGAGCTGTTTTTT. This encodes CASREEEDTGELFF. The V gene is TRBV6-4, the J gene TRBJ2-2; D is possibly TRBD2 (5 bases). This CDR3 is built from 14 residues. V was clipped by 6 bases and J by 3 bases, with 11 bases between them. Germline V CDR1 and CDR2: MRHNA, SNTAGT.